These 11 T cell receptor beta chains were sequenced from one sample in a study of blood T cell repertoires in COVID-19. Profiled with immunoSEQ multiplex PCR; TCRdb holds only in-frame clones, not every one. The sample consists of 200,000 or so clones, 65% to 90% of them appearing once. Source material: PBMCs or T cells enriched from blood (not recorded which). These TCRs come from a woman in her thirties or forties with acute COVID-19.

The J gene is TRBJ2-7, the V gene TRBV3-1 (or the pseudogene TRBV3-2); 16 nucleotides align to TRBD2. The CDR3 is 16 amino acids. With V trimmed by 6 bases and J by 7 bases, 9 bases remained unmatched. CDR1 and CDR2 (germline): LGHDT, YNNKEL (reference sequence). Here the CDR3 DNA reads TGTGCCAGCAGTCGGGGACTAGCGGGAGGGCCGGGGGAGCAGTACTTC. It is translated as CASSRGLAGGPGEQYF.

The genes are TRBV29-1 and TRBJ1-5, with D uncertain. The length of the CDR3 is 12 residues. From germline, CDR1 is SQVTM and CDR2 ANQGSEA. V lost 5 bases to trimming and J lost 0 bases, with 5 bases between them. This chain's CDR3 is CSVSNSNQPQHF. The CDR3 nucleotides are TGCAGCGTTTCAAATAGCAATCAGCCCCAGCATTTT.

J is TRBJ1-4 and V is TRBV7-9; D is undetermined. CDR3 length: 14 amino acids. With 4 bases removed from V and 11 bases from J, the gap between germline ends came to 17 bases. Germline-derived CDR1 and CDR2 are SEHNR and FQNEAQ (reference sequence). The CDR3 protein is CASSSHVSGEKLFF. The CDR3 DNA reads TGTGCCAGCAGCTCCCACGTCTCCGGTGAGAAACTGTTTTTT.

The gene calls are TRBV6-1 and TRBJ1-3; the match to TRBD1 covers 9 bases. Germline V CDR1 and CDR2: MNHNS, SASEGT. V was pared by 2 bases and J by 5 bases, with 7 bases of the junction left unmatched. The CDR3 runs 16 residues. The CDR3 is CASSESGTGKRNTIYF. DNA of the CDR3: TGTGCCAGCAGTGAATCCGGGACAGGGAAGAGAAACACCATATATTTT.

The sample holds one count of this clone. The rearrangement links TRBV11-2 to TRBJ2-1; maybe TRBD2 (7 bases). The CDR3 totals 14 residues. Per the germline V gene, CDR1 is SGHAT and CDR2 is FQNNGV. Trimming took 5 bases from V and 8 from J, leaving 16 bases between them. CDR3 protein: CASSARGARHEQFF. DNA of the CDR3: TGTGCCAGCAGCGCCCGGGGGGCTCGCCATGAGCAGTTCTTC.

The count of this clone is one. The J gene is TRBJ2-1, the V gene TRBV29-1; 10 bases fit TRBD1. The CDR3 loop spans 15 amino acids. Germline assignment: CDR1 SQVTM and CDR2 ANQGSEA. J gave up 4 bases and V 4 bases, and 7 bases lay outside the gene matches. The CDR3 here is CSVVGGQGIYNEQFF. In nucleotides, the CDR3 is TGCAGCGTTGTGGGGGGACAGGGGATTTACAATGAGCAGTTCTTC.

This chain joins TRBV28 and TRBJ1-1; 7 bases are a match to TRBD1. The ends lost 6 bases at V and 5 bases at J; junction bases unmatched: 3. CDR1 is MDHEN and CDR2 is SYDVKM in the germline V gene. The CDR3 contains 12 residues. CDR3 protein: CASRSGGTEAFF. In nucleotides, the CDR3 is TGTGCCAGCAGGTCAGGGGGAACTGAAGCTTTCTTT.

The chain couples TRBV3-1 (or the pseudogene TRBV3-2) to TRBJ2-5; the D gene is possibly TRBD1 (5 bases). CDR1 is LGHDT, CDR2 YNNKEL, per germline (reference sequence). V gave up 1 base and J gave up 0 bases, with 9 bases separating them. This CDR3 comprises 15 residues. CDR3 sequence reads: CASSQVQGYQETQYF. The CDR3 DNA follows: TGTGCCAGCAGCCAAGTCCAGGGCTACCAAGAGACCCAGTACTTC.

In nucleotides, the CDR3 is TGTGCCTGGATCGAGACTGACTCCTACAATGAGCAGTTCTTC. It yields the protein CAWIETDSYNEQFF. V is TRBV30 and J is TRBJ2-1; the D is unclear. CDR3 length: 14 amino acids. V lost 4 bases and J 0 bases, leaving 10 bases between the germline ends. CDR1 and CDR2 (germline): GTSNPN, SVGIG (reference sequence).

This chain uses TRBV2 with TRBJ2-5; tentative D call: TRBD2 (6 bases). CDR3 size: 17 residues. Germline assignment: CDR1 SNHLY and CDR2 FYNNEI. V lost 6 bases to trimming and J lost 4 bases, with 24 bases between them. The CDR3 sequence: CASRRVGGTSKLETQYF. Here the CDR3 DNA reads TGTGCCAGCAGGAGGGTTGGCGGGACTTCTAAACTAGAGACCCAGTACTTC.

The chain has TRBV19 and TRBJ2-7; 10 bases are shared with TRBD2. The V segment lost 5 bases and the J segment 2 bases; nucleotides outside the gene matches: 6. Germline V gives CDR1 LNHDA, CDR2 SQIVND (reference sequence). The length of the CDR3 is 15 residues. Here the CDR3 reads CASSARTSGPYEQYF. Written as DNA, the CDR3 is TGTGCCAGTAGTGCCCGGACTAGCGGCCCCTACGAGCAGTACTTC.